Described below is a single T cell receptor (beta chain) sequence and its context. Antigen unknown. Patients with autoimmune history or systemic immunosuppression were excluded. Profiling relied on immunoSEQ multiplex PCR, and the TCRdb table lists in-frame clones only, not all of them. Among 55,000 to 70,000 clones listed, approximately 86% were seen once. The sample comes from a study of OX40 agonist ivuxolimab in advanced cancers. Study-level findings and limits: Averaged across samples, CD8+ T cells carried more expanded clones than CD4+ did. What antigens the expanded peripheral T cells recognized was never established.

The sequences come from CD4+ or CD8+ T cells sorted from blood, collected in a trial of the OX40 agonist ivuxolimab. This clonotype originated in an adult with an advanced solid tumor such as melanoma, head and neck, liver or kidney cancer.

The CDR3 reads CASRKREGDGQPQHF. The CDR3 region has the DNA TGTGCCAGCCGGAAAAGGGAGGGAGATGGTCAGCCCCAGCATTTT. This chain links TRBV2 with TRBJ1-5; D call uncertain. CDR3 length equals 15 residues. The V end lost 8 bases, the J end lost 6 bases, and 20 bases lay between the germline ends. Germline V lookup: CDR1 SNHLY, CDR2 FYNNEI.